The rows below give T cell receptor beta chains drawn from one sample of a study of Ad26.COV2.S vaccination and SARS-CoV-2 variants. This table comes from immunoSEQ multiplex PCR, and its TCRdb copy is limited to in-frame clones, with some not included. Of fewer than 300,000 clones in the sample, approximately 87% were seen once. Material: peripheral blood, obtained in a trial of Ad26.COV2.S vaccine versus placebo. These receptors originate from a person between 18 and 65 years old who received the Ad26.COV2.S COVID-19 vaccine or a placebo. The CDR3 runs from the conserved cysteine through the conserved F or W. Each record gives: V gene, D gene, clone size, J gene, CDR3 DNA, CDR3 protein. D genes are given only for firm matches. The size field is filled for only some rows; it gives once, few, many or a size class.

TRBV2	.	many	TRBJ2-2	TGTGCCAGCAGTCAAGACTACACCGGGGAGCTGTTTTTT	CASSQDYTGELFF
TRBV9	.	.	TRBJ2-3	TGTGCCAGCAGCGTCGGGGCTGATACGCAGTATTTT	CASSVGADTQYF
TRBV5-1	.	.	TRBJ2-2	TGCGCCAGCAGCTTGGGAGGGGCCAGGCTGCGGGCCGGGGAGCTGTTTTTT	CASSLGGARLRAGELFF
TRBV2	.	.	TRBJ2-4	TGTGCCAGCAGGCCGGGGCGTAGGGAAAACATTCAGTACTTC	CASRPGRRENIQYF
TRBV11-2	TRBD2	.	TRBJ2-7	TGTGCCAGCAGCTTAGAAGGGACTAGGGACGAGCAGTACTTC	CASSLEGTRDEQYF
TRBV4-2	TRBD2	.	TRBJ2-3	TGTGCCAGCAGCCAGGCACCGGGACTAGCCGCCACGGGAGATACGCAGTATTTT	CASSQAPGLAATGDTQYF
TRBV27	.	.	TRBJ1-5	TGTGCCAGCAGCCGAACGGGTGGGACTTCATCGGGCAATCAGCCCCAGCATTTT	CASSRTGGTSSGNQPQHF
TRBV15	TRBD2	.	TRBJ2-1	TGTGCCACCAGCAGAGAGCGATACCGTGGGACTAGCGTGAATGAGCAGTTCTTC	CATSRERYRGTSVNEQFF
TRBV15	.	.	TRBJ2-7	TGTGCCACCAGCAGAGATATTGGGTCCGTCTCCTACGAGCAGTACTTC	CATSRDIGSVSYEQYF
TRBV28	TRBD1	.	TRBJ1-3	TGTGCCAGCAGTTCTCTGGGACAGGGGTCGGGAAACACCATATATTTT	CASSSLGQGSGNTIYF
TRBV6-1	.	.	TRBJ1-5	TGTGCCAGCAGTGAGTGGGGGGCCGAATATCAGCCCCAGCATTTT	CASSEWGAEYQPQHF
TRBV28	.	.	TRBJ2-5	TGTGCCAGCAGTTTATCCCAGGGTGCAGAGACCCAGTACTTC	CASSLSQGAETQYF
TRBV12-3/TRBV12-4	TRBD2	.	TRBJ2-3	TGTGCCAGCAGTTGGGACCCCGGGGGGACGCAGTATTTT	CASSWDPGGTQYF
TRBV27	.	.	TRBJ1-1	TGTGCCAGCAGTTTATGGGGACCTGGGACTGAAGCTTTCTTT	CASSLWGPGTEAFF
TRBV5-8	TRBD2	few	TRBJ2-1	TGTGCCAGCAGCTTGGCTCGCGGGGGGAACAATGAGCAGTTCTTC	CASSLARGGNNEQFF
TRBV6-1	.	.	TRBJ2-7	TGTGCCAGCAGTGAATACGAGCAGTACTTC	CASSEYEQYF
TRBV9	.	.	TRBJ2-3	TGTGCCAGCAGCGTACTCTCAAGCACAGATACGCAGTATTTT	CASSVLSSTDTQYF
TRBV4-1	TRBD2	.	TRBJ2-2	TGCGCCAGCAGCCATTTACTAGCGGGGTTGAACACCGGGGAGCTGTTTTTT	CASSHLLAGLNTGELFF
TRBV19	TRBD2	.	TRBJ2-3	TGTGCCAGTAGTTCAAGCGGGGGGAGCACAGATACGCAGTATTTT	CASSSSGGSTDTQYF
TRBV6-2/TRBV6-3	.	.	TRBJ1-2	TGTGCCAGCAGTTACGTTTGGGGCTACACCTTC	CASSYVWGYTF
TRBV29-1	.	.	TRBJ1-2	TGCAGCGCGGCTTGGGGCAACTATGGCTACACCTTC	CSAAWGNYGYTF
TRBV6-1	.	.	TRBJ2-7	TGTGCCAGCAGTGAAGCGTGGGTAAGCTCCTACGAGCAGTACTTC	CASSEAWVSSYEQYF
TRBV6-5	.	.	TRBJ1-1	TGTGCCAGCAGTTACGGCGGGGTGGGCACTGAAGCTTTCTTT	CASSYGGVGTEAFF
TRBV19	TRBD2	.	TRBJ2-3	TGTGCCAGTAGTATTTTGGCGGGGGGTGTCACAGATACGCAGTATTTT	CASSILAGGVTDTQYF
TRBV18	.	few	TRBJ1-2	TGTGCCAGCTCATCCGCTCAACTTCATGGCTACACCTTC	CASSSAQLHGYTF
TRBV29-1	TRBD1	.	TRBJ2-7	TGCAGCGTATATACAGGGGGCGGTTACGAGCAGTACTTC	CSVYTGGGYEQYF
TRBV20-1	.	.	TRBJ1-1	TGCAGTGCTCCAACTTATACTGAAGCTTTCTTT	CSAPTYTEAFF
TRBV7-2	.	.	TRBJ1-2	TGTGCCAGCAGCTTAGACGGGGGGAACTATGGCTACACCTTC	CASSLDGGNYGYTF
TRBV5-6	.	.	TRBJ2-7	TGTGCCAGCAGCTTAACCCCGACTACCTACGAGCAGTACTTC	CASSLTPTTYEQYF
TRBV27	TRBD1	.	TRBJ1-6	TGTGCCAGCAACGAGGGACAGGGAACTTCACCCCTCCACTTT	CASNEGQGTSPLHF
TRBV10-2	TRBD1	.	TRBJ2-7	TGCGCCAGCAGGGGGACAGGGGGGGCGAGGTTTTCCGCCGAGCAGTACTTC	CASRGTGGARFSAEQYF
TRBV11-3	.	.	TRBJ2-2	TGTGCCAGCAGCGATCCATGGGGGGAGCTGTTTTTT	CASSDPWGELFF
TRBV3-1/TRBV3-2	TRBD1	.	TRBJ2-7	TGTGCCAGCAGCCAGGGGAGACAGGGGTATACCTACGAGCAGTACTTC	CASSQGRQGYTYEQYF
TRBV19	TRBD1	.	TRBJ2-1	TGTGCCAGTAGTGAAGGACAGGGTAAGGGGTCCTACAATGAGCAGTTCTTC	CASSEGQGKGSYNEQFF
TRBV4-2	.	.	TRBJ1-1	TGTGCCAGCAGCCAAGATAGGGTAGGGAACACTGAAGCTTTCTTT	CASSQDRVGNTEAFF